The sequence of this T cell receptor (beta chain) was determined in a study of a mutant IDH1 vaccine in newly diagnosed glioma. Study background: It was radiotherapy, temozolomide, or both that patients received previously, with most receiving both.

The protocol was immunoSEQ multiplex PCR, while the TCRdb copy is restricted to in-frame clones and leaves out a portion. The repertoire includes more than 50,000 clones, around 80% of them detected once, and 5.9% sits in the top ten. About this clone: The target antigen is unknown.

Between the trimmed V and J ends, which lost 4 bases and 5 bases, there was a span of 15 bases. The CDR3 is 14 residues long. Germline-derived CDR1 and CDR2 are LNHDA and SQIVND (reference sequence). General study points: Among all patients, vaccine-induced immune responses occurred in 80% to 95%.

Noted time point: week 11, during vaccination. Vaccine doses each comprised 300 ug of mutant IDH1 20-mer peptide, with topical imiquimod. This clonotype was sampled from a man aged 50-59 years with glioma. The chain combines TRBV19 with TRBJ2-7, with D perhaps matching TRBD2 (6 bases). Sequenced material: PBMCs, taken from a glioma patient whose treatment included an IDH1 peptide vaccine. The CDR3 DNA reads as TGTGCCAGTAGTAGCGGGACCCGGGGCAACGAGCAGTACTTC. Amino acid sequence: CASSSGTRGNEQYF.